These 27 T cell receptor beta chains were sequenced from one sample in a study of T cell responses to AZD1222 COVID-19 vaccine. TCRdb's table, derived via immunoSEQ multiplex PCR, lists solely in-frame clones and lacks some. The table has roughly 150,000 clones, approximately 94% seen once. The material sequenced was peripheral blood, taken on day 0 of AZD1222 vaccination. The origin of the receptors is an adult in good health.

The genes are TRBV29-1 and TRBJ2-3, with 7 bases fitting TRBD2. The CDR3 sequence is 14 residues long. V lost 6 bases, J lost 0 bases, and 6 bases stayed unmatched. Germline CDR1 is SQVTM and CDR2 is ANQGSEA. The CDR3 reads CSVRTRPSTDTQYF. The CDR3 nucleotides read TGCAGCGTACGGACTAGACCTAGCACAGATACGCAGTATTTT.

The CDR3 DNA sequence: TGTGCCAGCAGCGCGAGACAGGGGCCAAACACTGAAGCTTTCTTT. This codes for CASSARQGPNTEAFF. The chain employs TRBV7-9 and TRBJ1-1, with TRBD1 matching over 8 bases. With V trimmed by 5 bases and J by 2 bases, 7 bases remained unmatched. In germline, CDR1 is SEHNR, CDR2 FQNEAQ (reference sequence). The CDR3 spans 15 residues. The whole variable domain, remainder taken from reference TRBV7-9 and TRBJ1-1, is DTGVSQNPRHKITKRGQNVTFRCDPISEHNRLYWYRQTLGQGPEFLTYFQNEAQLEKSRLLSDRFSAERPKGSFSTLEIQRTEQGDSAMYLCASSARQGPNTEAFFGQGTRLTVV.

The rearrangement links TRBV9 to TRBJ2-3, with D perhaps matching TRBD2 (7 bases). Trimming pared 3 bases from V and 6 bases from J, leaving 14 bases between. The CDR3 totals 14 residues. The germline CDR1 and CDR2 sequences are SGDLS and YYNGEE. The CDR3: CASSDPGGGDTQYF. The CDR3 DNA reads TGTGCCAGCAGCGACCCGGGGGGCGGCGATACGCAGTATTTT. Together with reference TRBV9 and TRBJ2-3, the CDR3 gives the full variable domain: DSGVTQTPKHLITATGQRVTLRCSPRSGDLSVYWYQQSLDQGLQFLIQYYNGEERAKGNILERFSAQQFPDLHSELNLSSLELGDSALYFCASSDPGGGDTQYFGPGTRLTVL.

This sequence joins TRBV7-2 and TRBJ2-2; D not certain. The V gene lost 4 bases and the J gene lost 3 bases, with 9 bases spanning the gap. The CDR3 is made up of 14 amino acids. Germline CDR1 is SGHTA and CDR2 is FQGNSA. For the CDR3, the DNA is TGTGCCAGCAGCTCTCAGGTGGACACCGGGGAGCTGTTTTTT. This translates into CASSSQVDTGELFF.

The chain recombines TRBV5-1 with TRBJ1-2; D uncertain. The germline V gene has CDR1 SGHRS and CDR2 YFSETQ. The CDR3 sequence is 15 residues long. V shed 1 base and J shed 3 bases, with 13 bases lying between them. The CDR3 nucleotides read TGCGCCAGCAGCTTGCGATCCTATGGGGACTATGGCTACACCTTC. Translation gives CASSLRSYGDYGYTF.

The chain is built from TRBV6-5 and TRBJ1-2, with TRBD1 identical over 8 bases. The V gene's germline CDR1 is MNHEY and CDR2 SVGAGI. V was pared by 0 bases and J by 8 bases, with 5 bases of the junction left unmatched. The CDR3 is made up of 14 amino acids. CDR3 protein: CASSYSGQGLGYTF. The CDR3 nucleotides are TGTGCCAGCAGTTACTCCGGACAGGGTTTAGGCTACACCTTC.

The rearrangement joins TRBV7-3 to TRBJ2-7; D gene unclear. Germline CDR1 SGHTA, CDR2 FQGTGA. The CDR3 is 8 amino acids. Trimming took 10 bases from V and 6 from J, leaving 4 bases between them. In DNA, the CDR3 is TGTGCCACCCGCGAGCAGTACTTC. Protein: CATREQYF.

The chain employs TRBV4-3 and TRBJ2-4; D unresolved. Germline loops: CDR1 LGHNA, CDR2 YSLEER. V was shortened by 1 base and J by 0 bases, with 13 bases between the two germline ends. CDR3 length equals 17 residues. The CDR3 DNA reads TGCGCCAGCAGCCAAGCCGATGAGCCGTTAGCCAAAAACATTCAGTACTTC. This gives the protein CASSQADEPLAKNIQYF.

J is TRBJ1-2 and V is TRBV7-3, with unresolved D. V lost 2 bases, J lost 4 bases, and 14 bases lay in between. Looked up from germline, CDR1 is SGHTA and CDR2 is FQGTGA. This CDR3 region has 15 residues. This CDR3 is CASSLSGADPYGYTF. The CDR3 coding sequence is TGTGCCAGCAGCTTATCCGGTGCGGACCCCTATGGCTACACCTTC. Together with reference TRBV7-3 and TRBJ1-2, the CDR3 gives the full variable domain: GAGVSQTPSNKVTEKGKYVELRCDPISGHTALYWYRQSLGQGPEFLIYFQGTGAADDSGLPNDRFFAVRPEGSVSTLKIQRTERGDSAVYLCASSLSGADPYGYTFGSGTRLTVV.

This rearrangement joins TRBV7-9 to TRBJ1-1; 7 bases map to TRBD1. CDR3 length: 17 amino acids. V shed 5 bases and J 4 bases; nucleotides not matched to a gene: 16. The V gene's germline CDR1 is SEHNR and CDR2 FQNEAQ (reference sequence). The CDR3: CASSLRASDRVGTEAFF. DNA of the CDR3: TGTGCCAGCAGCCTCCGCGCCTCCGACAGGGTCGGCACTGAAGCTTTCTTT.

Regarding this clone: Mismatch with germline at one junction end may stem from a read error. The V and J genes are TRBV7-7 and TRBJ1-2; TRBD1 might be the D (5 bases). This CDR3 spans 13 amino acids. The germline gives CDR1 SSHAT, CDR2 FNYEAQ (reference sequence). As DNA, the CDR3 is TGTGCTAGCAGCCCCCTTCGGGACGGAGGCTACACCTTC. It specifies CASSPLRDGGYTF.

The chain joins TRBV4-1 to TRBJ2-7; the D is unclear. The V end lost 2 bases, the J end lost 1 base, and 9 bases lay between the germline ends. The CDR3 extends over 14 amino acids. Germline-derived CDR1 and CDR2 are MGHRA and YSYEKL. CDR3 residues: CASSQLLASYEQYF. For the CDR3, the DNA is TGCGCCAGCAGCCAATTGTTAGCATCCTACGAGCAGTACTTC.

As DNA, the CDR3 is TGTGCCAGTAGTATACCCGTAGGTGAGCAGTTCTTC. Translation: CASSIPVGEQFF. The genes are TRBV19 and TRBJ2-1; D gene ambiguous. The CDR3 extends over 12 amino acids. Trimming removed 2 bases at V and 9 bases at J, with 8 bases between. Per germline, CDR1 LNHDA and CDR2 SQIVND (reference sequence). The complete variable domain, with remaining parts taken from reference TRBV19 and TRBJ2-1, reads DGGITQSPKYLFRKEGQNVTLSCEQNLNHDAMYWYRQDPGQGLRLIYYSQIVNDFQKGDIAEGYSVSREKKESFPLTVTSAQKNPTAFYLCASSIPVGEQFFGPGTRLTVL.

The chain employs TRBV15 and TRBJ2-1; TRBD2 agrees at 12 bases. Losses at the gene ends were 0 bases for V and 9 bases for J; bases not matched to a gene: 12. This CDR3 has 18 residues. In germline, CDR1 is LNHNV, CDR2 YYDKDF (reference sequence). The CDR3 DNA reads as TGTGCCACCAGCAGAGATCTAGCGGGGGGGCCGTTAACGGGTGAGCAGTTCTTC. Translated: CATSRDLAGGPLTGEQFF.

The V and J genes are TRBV7-9 and TRBJ1-6, with TRBD1 identical over 8 bases. The CDR3 runs to 14 residues. Unmatched junction bases numbered 3, after V lost 4 bases and J lost 7 bases. Germline V gene sequence: CDR1 SEHNR, CDR2 FQNEAQ (reference sequence). As DNA, the CDR3 is TGTGCCAGCAGCTCAGGGGGCGCCAATTCACCCCTCCACTTT. Its protein is CASSSGGANSPLHF.

This chain uses TRBV5-1 with TRBJ2-7; TRBD1 might be the D (5 bases). The germline CDR1 and CDR2 sequences are SGHRS and YFSETQ. Trimming removed 2 bases at V and 3 bases at J, with 9 bases between. The CDR3 has 13 residues. CDR3 in amino acids: CASSFEDNYEQYF. Here the CDR3 DNA reads TGCGCCAGCAGCTTCGAGGACAACTACGAGCAGTACTTC.

The chain carries TRBV19 and TRBJ1-6; D is unresolved. The CDR3 consists of 14 residues. Germline V gene data show CDR1 as LNHDA and CDR2 as SQIVND (reference sequence). V was shortened by 3 bases and J by 6 bases, with 9 bases between the two germline ends. The CDR3 sequence: CASSINTINSPLHF. In DNA, the CDR3 is TGTGCCAGTAGTATCAACACTATTAATTCACCCCTCCACTTT. The whole variable domain, filled in from reference TRBV19 and TRBJ1-6, reads DGGITQSPKYLFRKEGQNVTLSCEQNLNHDAMYWYRQDPGQGLRLIYYSQIVNDFQKGDIAEGYSVSREKKESFPLTVTSAQKNPTAFYLCASSINTINSPLHFGNGTRLTVT.

The chain has TRBV5-1 and TRBJ1-1; D not certain. This CDR3 is built from 14 residues. V was pared by 4 bases and J by 1 base, with 11 bases between. Germline CDR1 SGHRS, CDR2 YFSETQ. CDR3 coding DNA: TGCGCCAGCAGCATAATGGGCAAGAACACTGAAGCTTTCTTT. This codes for CASSIMGKNTEAFF.

The gene calls are TRBV27 and TRBJ1-6; perhaps TRBD1 as D (5 bases). The CDR3 has 16 amino acids. Germline values: CDR1 MNHEY, CDR2 SMNVEV (reference sequence). With 5 bases removed from V and 10 bases from J, the gap between germline ends came to 21 bases. The chain's CDR3 is CASSPALAGSASPLHF. The CDR3, as DNA: TGTGCCAGCAGTCCCGCTTTGGCAGGGAGTGCCTCACCCCTCCACTTT.

This chain uses TRBV2 with TRBJ1-2, with 10 bases lining up with TRBD1. This CDR3 is built from 12 residues. V trimming: 10 bases; J trimming: 8 bases; junction bases outside the gene matches: 7. Per germline, CDR1 SNHLY and CDR2 FYNNEI. CDR3 sequence reads: CATADRGIGYTF. Written as DNA, the CDR3 is TGTGCCACCGCGGACAGGGGGATCGGCTACACCTTC.

The rearrangement joins TRBV7-9 to TRBJ2-3; D call uncertain. Germline V gene lookup returns CDR1 SEHNR and CDR2 FQNEAQ (reference sequence). V lost 4 bases to trimming and J lost 4 bases, with 15 bases between them. This CDR3 comprises 15 residues. CDR3 residues: CASSSTGVVPDTQYF. The CDR3 nucleotides read TGTGCCAGCAGCTCCACCGGTGTGGTGCCAGATACGCAGTATTTT.

This sequence joins TRBV28 and TRBJ2-7; the D gene could be TRBD1 or TRBD2 (5 bases each). V was shortened by 8 bases and J by 4 bases, with 15 bases between the two germline ends. Germline V gene lookup returns CDR1 MDHEN and CDR2 SYDVKM. The CDR3 spans 13 residues. The CDR3 nucleotides read TGTGCCAGCCAAACCCCGGGGCTTTACGAGCAGTACTTC. This encodes CASQTPGLYEQYF.

The rearrangement uses TRBV3-1 (or the pseudogene TRBV3-2) and TRBJ1-1, with D unclear. Germline loops: CDR1 LGHDT, CDR2 YNNKEL (reference sequence). Trimming removed 1 base from V and 8 bases from J, with 8 bases in between. The CDR3 spans 12 residues. The CDR3 here is CASSQVDREAFF. In DNA, the CDR3 is TGTGCCAGCAGCCAAGTAGACCGCGAAGCTTTCTTT.

This chain links TRBV2 with TRBJ1-1, with a tentative D call TRBD1 (6 bases). Germline V gene sequence: CDR1 SNHLY, CDR2 FYNNEI. V was cut by 5 bases and J by 8 bases, with 21 bases left in between. The CDR3 has 15 residues. The CDR3 nucleotides read TGTGCCAGCAGTATCATCAGGGGAGGACCGGGGGAAGCTTTCTTT. Translated: CASSIIRGGPGEAFF.

The CDR3: CASRLSGGSGELFF. CDR3 nucleotide sequence: TGCGCCAGCAGACTTAGCGGGGGGAGCGGGGAGCTGTTTTTT. The rearrangement uses TRBV10-2 and TRBJ2-2, with 10 positions matching TRBD2. CDR3 length: 14 amino acids. J was trimmed by 7 bases and V by 6 bases; bases with no gene match: 5. CDR1 and CDR2 from the germline V gene are WSHSY and SAAADI.

V usage is TRBV12-3 or TRBV12-4 and J usage is TRBJ1-1; D is ambiguous. V was trimmed by 3 bases and J by 3 bases, leaving 8 bases between them. The CDR3 is made up of 13 amino acids. The CDR3 DNA follows: TGTGCCAGCAGTTTTCTCGGTCACACTGAAGCTTTCTTT. It yields the protein CASSFLGHTEAFF.

The gene calls are TRBV5-4 and TRBJ1-2; D unresolved. Trimming removed 0 bases at V and 8 bases at J, with 11 bases between. Germline lookup yields CDR1 SGHNT and CDR2 YYREEE (reference sequence). The CDR3 contains 13 residues. CDR3 nucleotide sequence: TGTGCCAGCAGCTTGGAGTCTGGGCCCGGCTACACCTTC. This encodes CASSLESGPGYTF.